This T cell receptor (beta chain) originates from a study of chemoradiotherapy in HPV16-positive cancers. Repeated repertoire sampling spanned the course of chemoradiotherapy. This clone was seen a few times. Antigen: not known. Whole-study findings and limits: During treatment, candidate HPV-specific clones and E7-related motifs expanded in tumor.

CDR1 SGHRS and CDR2 YFSETQ come from the germline V gene. The CDR3 runs 12 residues. Deletions cut 3 bases from V and 6 bases from J, with 10 bases between. Measured with immunoSEQ multiplex PCR; TCRdb has only the in-frame clones, and not every one. The table shows some 1,600 clones, with about four fifths occurring only once. This chain connects TRBV5-1 to TRBJ2-7, with D maybe TRBD1 (6 bases). The receptor's source is a human donor with HPV-associated anogenital cancer. The input for sequencing was tumor tissue, taken from a patient who underwent chemoradiotherapy. In DNA, the CDR3 is TGCGCCAGCAGCTCTCTGACAGGCGAGCAGTACTTC. It encodes CASSSLTGEQYF.